This TCR beta chain was sequenced in a study of cytomegalovirus exposure and HLA in healthy donors. This clone was observed a handful of times. Antigen: not known. The study, taken as a whole, reports: Highest at DRB1 and lowest at HLA-C, TCR association rates differed among HLA loci in a later analysis.

Germline-derived CDR1 and CDR2 are MNHNY and SVGAGI (reference sequence). The CDR3 has 15 residues. V was pared by 2 bases and J by 2 bases, with 4 bases of the junction left unmatched. Primers: 60 Vbeta forward and 13 Jbeta reverse. Some clones are missing from TCRdb's copy, which holds only in-frame ones; the method was immunoSEQ multiplex PCR. The sample holds roughly 160,000 clones; approximately 80% are singletons and the top ten take approximately 2.1%. The sample taken for sequencing was PBMCs. This receptor was obtained from a man between 50 and 59 years old in good health and CMV-seropositive. The chain carries TRBV6-6 and TRBJ2-7, with TRBD1 identical over 9 bases. CDR3: CASSYRGQGTYEQYF. DNA of the CDR3: TGTGCCAGCAGTTACCGGGGACAGGGCACCTACGAGCAGTACTTC.